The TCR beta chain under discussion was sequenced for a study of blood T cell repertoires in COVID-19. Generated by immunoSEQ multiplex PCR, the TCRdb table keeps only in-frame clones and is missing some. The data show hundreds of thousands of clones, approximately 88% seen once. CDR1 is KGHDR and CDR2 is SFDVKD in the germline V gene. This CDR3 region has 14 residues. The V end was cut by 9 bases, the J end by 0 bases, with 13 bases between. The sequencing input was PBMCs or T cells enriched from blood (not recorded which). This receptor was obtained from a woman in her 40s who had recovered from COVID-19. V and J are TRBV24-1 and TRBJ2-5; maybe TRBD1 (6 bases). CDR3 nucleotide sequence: TGTGCCACCTCCCTGGACAGAAACCAAGAGACCCAGTACTTC. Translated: CATSLDRNQETQYF.